Listed below are T cell receptor beta chains from one sample, sequenced in a study of response to subunit inactivated influenza vaccine. One entry per CDR3 protein, called by TCRdb with MiXCR from the RT-PCR reads. The profile covers roughly 620,000 distinct CDR3 sequences, with approximately 10% appearing a single time and more than 9.5% taken by the ten largest. These same data were also listed under a study on T cells expressing NK-cell markers.

Sequencing used PBMCs from blood, obtained on the day of vaccination. All receptors come from a man aged 50-60 years who received an inactivated influenza vaccine. Both conserved end residues are part of each CDR3. The D gene is left open where the match is weak. Rows may omit the clone size; those that give it use once, few, many or a size class.

NA,NA,TRBJ1-2,TRBV3-1,15,TGTGCCAGCAGCCAAGCAAAGGGAGGAGGCTATGGCTACACCTTC,CASSQAKGGGYGYTF
NA,TRBD1,TRBJ2-7,TRBV20-1,14,TGCAGTGCTAGGGACCACGGGACAGGGAGCGAGCAGTACTTC,CSARDHGTGSEQYF
NA,NA,TRBJ1-3,TRBV20-1,14,TGCAGTGCTAGAGAAGTGAGGTCTGGAAACACCATATATTTT,CSAREVRSGNTIYF
NA,TRBD2,TRBJ2-3,TRBV7-3,14,TGTGCCAGCAGCTTAACAGGGACTAAAGATACGCAGTATTTT,CASSLTGTKDTQYF
few,NA,TRBJ2-7,TRBV27,15,TGTGCCAGCAGTTTATCGATTCAGGGGTCCTACGAGCAGTACTTC,CASSLSIQGSYEQYF
many,NA,TRBJ2-1,TRBV18,12,TGTGCCAGCTCACGACGGTACAATGAGCAGTTCTTC,CASSRRYNEQFF
NA,NA,TRBJ1-5,TRBV20-1,13,TGCAGTGCTAGAGGGACAGGCAATCAGCCCCAGCATTTT,CSARGTGNQPQHF
few,NA,TRBJ2-5,TRBV20-1,14,TGCAGTGCTAGAGTCAGGGGGGGCCTTGAGACCCAGTACTTC,CSARVRGGLETQYF
many,NA,TRBJ1-5,TRBV12-3/TRBV12-4,15,TGTGCCAGCAGCCTCCGGGACGTCCGCAATCAGCCCCAGCATTTT,CASSLRDVRNQPQHF
NA,NA,TRBJ1-5,TRBV20-1,13,TGCAGTGCGCTAGGCCCAAGCAATCAGCCCCAGCATTTT,CSALGPSNQPQHF
few,TRBD2,TRBJ2-1,TRBV5-6,17,TGTGCCAGCAGCTTGTTACTAGCGGGGGTAGGCTACAATGAGCAGTTCTTC,CASSLLLAGVGYNEQFF
NA,TRBD1,TRBJ1-1,TRBV27,15,TGTGCCAGCAGTATATCGACAGGGGAGGCCACTGAAGCTTTCTTT,CASSISTGEATEAFF
few,NA,TRBJ2-5,TRBV4-1,14,TGCGCCAGCAGCCAGGGACGGACAATGAAGACCCAGTACTTC,CASSQGRTMKTQYF
NA,TRBD2,TRBJ2-5,TRBV11-2,15,TGTGCCAGCAGCTTAGTGACTAGCGGCCAAGAGACCCAGTACTTC,CASSLVTSGQETQYF
NA,TRBD1,TRBJ2-2,TRBV20-1,16,TGCAGTGCTAGAGATCGGAGACAGGGTGGGGACGGGGAGCTGTTTTTT,CSARDRRQGGDGELFF
many,NA,TRBJ1-1,TRBV5-5,16,TGTGCCAGCAGCAGGAGAGGGGGGACCTTGCTCTCCAAAGCTTTCTTT,CASSRRGGTLLSKAFF
NA,NA,TRBJ2-1,TRBV29-1,11,TGCAGCGGACATACAGCAAATGAGCAGTTCTTC,CSGHTANEQFF
few,TRBD2,TRBJ2-1,TRBV7-2,13,TGTGCCAGCAGCCCCGGGGGGAGTCTTGAGCAGTTCTTC,CASSPGGSLEQFF
few,TRBD1,TRBJ1-1,TRBV6-2/TRBV6-3,16,TGTGCCAGCAGTTACCCTCAGGGGGCAGTGGACACTGAAGCTTTCTTT,CASSYPQGAVDTEAFF
many,TRBD1,TRBJ2-4,TRBV15,16,TGTGCCACCAGCAGGGAAGGACAGGGCCTAAAAAACATTCAGTACTTC,CATSREGQGLKNIQYF
NA,NA,TRBJ1-2,TRBV7-9,14,TGTGCCAGCAGGCCTACAGGTTACTCCTATGGCTACACCTTC,CASRPTGYSYGYTF
NA,NA,TRBJ2-2,TRBV20-1,14,TGCAGTGCTACAGGGACTTCGAACACCGGGGAGCTGTTTTTT,CSATGTSNTGELFF
NA,NA,TRBJ1-6,TRBV4-1,15,TGCGCCAGCAGCCGACTGGGTCTCGGCCACTCACCCCTCCACTTT,CASSRLGLGHSPLHF
few,NA,TRBJ1-3,TRBV5-1,16,TGCGCCAGCAGCTTGGTAGGCGTCAACTCTGGAAACACCATATATTTT,CASSLVGVNSGNTIYF
NA,NA,TRBJ1-1,TRBV20-1,13,TGCAGTGCTCTGTCCGGCAGAAACACTGAAGCTTTCTTT,CSALSGRNTEAFF
NA,TRBD2,TRBJ2-7,TRBV25-1,15,TGTGCCAGCAGTGGGACAGGACTAGCGGGAGACGAGCAGTACTTC,CASSGTGLAGDEQYF
NA,NA,TRBJ2-7,TRBV5-6,14,TGTGCCAGCAGCTTGCCGGGGGTATTATACGAGCAGTACTTC,CASSLPGVLYEQYF
NA,TRBD2,TRBJ2-1,TRBV5-4,17,TGTGCCAGCAGCACTGGCGGCCGCGGGAGCTCCTACAATGAGCAGTTCTTC,CASSTGGRGSSYNEQFF
many,NA,TRBJ2-3,TRBV30,14,TGTGCCTGGACCACAGGAGTTAGCACAGATACGCAGTATTTT,CAWTTGVSTDTQYF
few,NA,TRBJ1-4,TRBV5-1,14,TGCGCCAGCAGCTTTTCGGCGACTAATGAAAAACTGTTTTTT,CASSFSATNEKLFF
few,NA,TRBJ2-1,TRBV20-1,12,TGCAGTGCTCGTCCGAGCTACAATGAGCAGTTCTTC,CSARPSYNEQFF
NA,NA,TRBJ2-7,TRBV7-6,15,TGTGCCAGCAGCTTAGCGGGACGGGTACCCTACGAGCAGTACTTC,CASSLAGRVPYEQYF
few,TRBD1,TRBJ2-5,TRBV7-8,16,TGTGCCAGCAGCTTAGGAGCAGGGGGAATTCGGGAGACCCAGTACTTC,CASSLGAGGIRETQYF
many,NA,TRBJ2-7,TRBV6-5,15,TGTGCCAGCAGTTATTCCTCGACAGGCCCCTACGAGCAGTACTTC,CASSYSSTGPYEQYF
few,NA,TRBJ1-1,TRBV28,10,TGTGCCAGCAGAAGCTTTGAAGCTTTCTTT,CASRSFEAFF
many,TRBD1,TRBJ1-6,TRBV12-3/TRBV12-4,16,TGTGCCAGCAGTTCCGGGACAGGGGGCCGTAATTCACCCCTCCACTTT,CASSSGTGGRNSPLHF
few,NA,TRBJ2-7,TRBV12-3/TRBV12-4,13,TGTGCCAGCAGTTTAGTCCCTTTCGGTGAGCAGTACTTC,CASSLVPFGEQYF
NA,NA,TRBJ2-2,TRBV6-1,16,TGTGCCAGCAGACCCTACATAACAGGGAACACCGGGGAGCTGTTTTTT,CASRPYITGNTGELFF
few,TRBD1,TRBJ1-2,TRBV3-1,14,TGTGCCAGCAGCCGTGGGACAGCGAACTATGGCTACACCTTC,CASSRGTANYGYTF
NA,NA,TRBJ2-6,TRBV12-3/TRBV12-4,16,TGTGCCAGCAGTTTAACCGGCCTTAGAGGGGCCAACGTCCTGACTTTC,CASSLTGLRGANVLTF
many,NA,TRBJ2-3,TRBV29-1,10,TGCAGCGTTGGAGATCTAACGCAGTATTTT,CSVGDLTQYF
many,NA,TRBJ2-3,TRBV5-1,14,TGCGCCAGCAGCCAGACAGGGAGGACAGATACGCAGTATTTT,CASSQTGRTDTQYF
few,NA,TRBJ1-4,TRBV7-2,15,TGTGCCAGCAGCTTAGATCAGGGATTGCGGGAAAAACTGTTTTTT,CASSLDQGLREKLFF
many,NA,TRBJ1-1,TRBV6-2/TRBV6-3,15,TGTGCCAGCAGTTGGCCCGGGACGGTGAACACTGAAGCTTTCTTT,CASSWPGTVNTEAFF
few,TRBD2,TRBJ2-7,TRBV28,17,TGTGCCAGCAGTTACGGCCTAGCGGGAGGGAGGTACTACGAGCAGTACTTC,CASSYGLAGGRYYEQYF
few,NA,TRBJ2-3,TRBV3-1,15,TGTGCCAGCAGCCAAGGAGTCCAGGGGACAGATACGCAGTATTTT,CASSQGVQGTDTQYF
few,NA,TRBJ2-4,TRBV18,16,TGTGCCAGCAAAGACACTTTATCACTAGCCAAAAACATTCAGTACTTC,CASKDTLSLAKNIQYF
NA,TRBD1,TRBJ1-2,TRBV19,14,TGTGCCAGTACCGAGGGACAGTTTTCCTATGGCTACACCTTC,CASTEGQFSYGYTF
many,NA,TRBJ1-2,TRBV14,15,TGTGCCAGCAGCCTAAACAGGGCACCGAGCTATGGCTACACCTTC,CASSLNRAPSYGYTF
few,TRBD2,TRBJ2-5,TRBV9,18,TGTGCCAGCAGAAAGACTAGCGGGGGGGCGTGGTCCCAAGAGACCCAGTACTTC,CASRKTSGGAWSQETQYF
NA,NA,TRBJ2-6,TRBV4-3,15,TGCGCCAGCAGCGCTTTTGCCTCTGGGGCCAACGTCCTGACTTTC,CASSAFASGANVLTF
NA,NA,TRBJ1-2,TRBV2,12,TGTGCCAGCAGTGACAGCAACTATGGCTACACCTTC,CASSDSNYGYTF
few,NA,TRBJ2-3,TRBV6-2/TRBV6-3,15,TGTGCCAGCAGTTACCTAAAACCGTATTCCGATACGCAGTATTTT,CASSYLKPYSDTQYF
few,NA,TRBJ1-4,TRBV7-9,10,TGTGCCAGCAGTTCCGAAAAACTGTTTTTT,CASSSEKLFF
NA,NA,TRBJ2-5,TRBV7-8,13,TGTGCCAGCAGGTACAGGGTTACGGAGACCCAGTACTTC,CASRYRVTETQYF
NA,TRBD2,TRBJ2-4,TRBV28,13,TGTGCCAGCAGTTTAAAGCGACTAGCGGGTCTTGTCTTC,CASSLKRLAGLVF
NA,TRBD2,TRBJ2-5,TRBV30,14,TGTGCCTGGAGTGTACCTGGCGGGGGTGAGACCCAGTACTTC,CAWSVPGGGETQYF
NA,TRBD1,TRBJ2-2,TRBV18,15,TGTGCCAGCTCACCACGACAGGGATTCACCGGGGAGCTGTTTTTT,CASSPRQGFTGELFF
few,NA,TRBJ2-1,TRBV25-1,12,TGTGCCAGCAGTGTTGCGGCTCTTGAGCAGTTCTTC,CASSVAALEQFF